The clone carrying this TCR beta chain was detected ten times or more. This entry comes from a study of human T cells and chemical hapten exposure. This CDR3 contains 16 residues. Germline V gene data show CDR1 as SGDLS and CDR2 as YYNGEE. The V gene lost 3 bases and the J gene lost 7 bases, with 20 bases spanning the gap. Total RNA was isolated from unfractionated whole blood. TCRdb fed the 5' RACE reads into MiXCR, producing one record per CDR3 protein. Here the sample spans about 140,000 distinct CDR3 sequences, around 4% being singletons. The rearrangement links TRBV9 to TRBJ2-4, with D possibly TRBD1 on 7 matching bases. The origin of this receptor is a female donor in good health. The CDR3 region has the DNA TGTGCCAGCAGCGCGACTCGAGGGGCAGGGGGGAACATTCAGTACTTC. It specifies CASSATRGAGGNIQYF.